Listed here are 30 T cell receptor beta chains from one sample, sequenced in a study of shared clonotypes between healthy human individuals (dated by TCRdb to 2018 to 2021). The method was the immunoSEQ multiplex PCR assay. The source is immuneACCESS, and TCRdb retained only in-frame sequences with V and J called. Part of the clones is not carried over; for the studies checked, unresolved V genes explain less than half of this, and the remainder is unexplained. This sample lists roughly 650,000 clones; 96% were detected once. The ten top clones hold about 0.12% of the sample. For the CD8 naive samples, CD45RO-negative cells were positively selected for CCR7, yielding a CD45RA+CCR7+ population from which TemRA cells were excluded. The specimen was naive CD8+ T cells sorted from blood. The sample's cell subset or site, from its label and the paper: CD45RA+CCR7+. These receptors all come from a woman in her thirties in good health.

The CDR3 is CASKLEGTGGFQETQYF. CDR3 coding DNA: TGTGCCAGCAAATTAGAAGGGACAGGGGGCTTCCAAGAGACCCAGTACTTC. This chain joins TRBV28 and TRBJ2-5; 12 bases agree with TRBD1. V trimming: 7 bases; J trimming: 1 base; junction bases outside the gene matches: 10. The CDR3 is made up of 17 amino acids. The germline V gene has CDR1 MDHEN and CDR2 SYDVKM.

The CDR3 nucleotides are TGTGCCAGCAGTTACGATGGGTCCTCCTACAATGAGCAGTTCTTC. Amino acids: CASSYDGSSYNEQFF. The chain recombines TRBV6-5 with TRBJ2-1; D call uncertain. Trimming left V 2 bases short and J 0 bases short, with 8 bases between. Per the germline V gene, CDR1 is MNHEY and CDR2 is SVGAGI. There are 15 residues in the CDR3.

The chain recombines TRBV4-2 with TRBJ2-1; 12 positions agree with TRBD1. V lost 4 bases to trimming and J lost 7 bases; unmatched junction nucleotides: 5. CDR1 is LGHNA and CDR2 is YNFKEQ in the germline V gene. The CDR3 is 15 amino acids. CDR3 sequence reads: CASSPGQGARNEQFF. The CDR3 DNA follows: TGTGCCAGCAGCCCGGGACAGGGGGCGCGGAATGAGCAGTTCTTC.

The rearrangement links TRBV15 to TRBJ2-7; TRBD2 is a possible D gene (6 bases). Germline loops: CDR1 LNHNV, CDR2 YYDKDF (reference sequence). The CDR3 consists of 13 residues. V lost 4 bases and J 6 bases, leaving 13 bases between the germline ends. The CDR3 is CATSIAEPGEQYF. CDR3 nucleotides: TGTGCCACCAGCATAGCGGAACCGGGCGAGCAGTACTTC.

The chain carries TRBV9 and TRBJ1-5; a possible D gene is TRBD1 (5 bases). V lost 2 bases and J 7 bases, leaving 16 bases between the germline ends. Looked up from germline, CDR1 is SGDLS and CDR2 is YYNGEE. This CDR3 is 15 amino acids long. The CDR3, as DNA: TGTGCCAGCAGCGTCTCAGGGTCGGTTTTGCAGCCCCAGCATTTT. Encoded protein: CASSVSGSVLQPQHF.

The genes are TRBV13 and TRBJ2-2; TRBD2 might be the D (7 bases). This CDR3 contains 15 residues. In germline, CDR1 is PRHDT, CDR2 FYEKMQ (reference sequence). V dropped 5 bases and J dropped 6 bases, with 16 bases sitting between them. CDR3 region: CASSLGGHDAGELFF. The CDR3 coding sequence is TGTGCCAGCAGCCTCGGGGGGCATGACGCCGGGGAGCTGTTTTTT. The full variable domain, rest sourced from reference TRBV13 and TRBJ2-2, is AAGVIQSPRHLIKEKRETATLKCYPIPRHDTVYWYQQGPGQDPQFLISFYEKMQSDKGSIPDRFSAQQFSDYHSELNMSSLELGDSALYFCASSLGGHDAGELFFGEGSRLTVL.

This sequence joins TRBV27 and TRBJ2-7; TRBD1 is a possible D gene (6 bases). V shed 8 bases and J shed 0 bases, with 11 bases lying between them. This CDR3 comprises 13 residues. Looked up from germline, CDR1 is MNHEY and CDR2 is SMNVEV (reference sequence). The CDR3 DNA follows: TGTGCCAGCCAGGGGTCCCACTCCTACGAGCAGTACTTC. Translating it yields CASQGSHSYEQYF.

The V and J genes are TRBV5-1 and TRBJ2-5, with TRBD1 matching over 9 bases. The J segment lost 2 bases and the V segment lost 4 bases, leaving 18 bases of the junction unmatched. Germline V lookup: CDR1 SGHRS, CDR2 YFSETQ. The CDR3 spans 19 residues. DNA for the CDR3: TGCGCCAGCAGCGGTGCCGGCGGGACAGGGTCTGTAGGGCAAGAGACCCAGTACTTC. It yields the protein CASSGAGGTGSVGQETQYF.

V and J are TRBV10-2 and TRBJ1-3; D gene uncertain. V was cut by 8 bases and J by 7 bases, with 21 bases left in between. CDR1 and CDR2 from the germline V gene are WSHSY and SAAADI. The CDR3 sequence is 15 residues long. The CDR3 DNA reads TGCGCCAGCTCCCCGGCGACTCCTCAGACGAACACCATATATTTT. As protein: CASSPATPQTNTIYF.

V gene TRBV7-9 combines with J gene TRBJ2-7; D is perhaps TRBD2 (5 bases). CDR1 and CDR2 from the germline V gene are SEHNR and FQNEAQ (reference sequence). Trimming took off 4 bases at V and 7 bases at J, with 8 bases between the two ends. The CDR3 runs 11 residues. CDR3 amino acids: CASSYEREQYF. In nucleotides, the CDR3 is TGTGCCAGCAGCTACGAGCGGGAGCAGTACTTC.

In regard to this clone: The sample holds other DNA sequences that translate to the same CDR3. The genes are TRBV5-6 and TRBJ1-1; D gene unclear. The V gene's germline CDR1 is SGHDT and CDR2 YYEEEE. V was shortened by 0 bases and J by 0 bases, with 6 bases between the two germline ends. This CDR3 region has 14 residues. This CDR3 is CASSLGSMNTEAFF. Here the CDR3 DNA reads TGTGCCAGCAGCTTGGGCAGCATGAACACTGAAGCTTTCTTT. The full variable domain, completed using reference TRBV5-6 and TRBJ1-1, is DAGVTQSPTHLIKTRGQQVTLRCSPKSGHDTVSWYQQALGQGPQFIFQYYEEEERQRGNFPDRFSGHQFPNYSSELNVNALLLGDSALYLCASSLGSMNTEAFFGQGTRLTVV.

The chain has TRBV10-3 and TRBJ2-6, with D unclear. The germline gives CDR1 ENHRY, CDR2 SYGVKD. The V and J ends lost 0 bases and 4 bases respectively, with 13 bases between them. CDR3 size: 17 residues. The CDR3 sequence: CAISESVGPPGANVLTF. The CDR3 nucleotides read TGTGCCATCAGTGAGTCGGTAGGGCCTCCGGGGGCCAACGTCCTGACTTTC.

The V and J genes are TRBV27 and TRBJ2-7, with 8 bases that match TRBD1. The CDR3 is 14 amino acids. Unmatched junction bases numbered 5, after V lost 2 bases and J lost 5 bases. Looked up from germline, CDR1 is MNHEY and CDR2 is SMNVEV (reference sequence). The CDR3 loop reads CASSLRTGQHEQYF. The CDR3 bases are TGTGCCAGCAGTTTACGGACAGGGCAACACGAGCAGTACTTC.

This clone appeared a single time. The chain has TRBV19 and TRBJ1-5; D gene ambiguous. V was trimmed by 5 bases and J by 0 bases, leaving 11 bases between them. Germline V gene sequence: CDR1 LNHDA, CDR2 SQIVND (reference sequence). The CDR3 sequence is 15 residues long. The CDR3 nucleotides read TGTGCCAGTAGTTTAGCAAGCTATAGCAATCAGCCCCAGCATTTT. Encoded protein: CASSLASYSNQPQHF.

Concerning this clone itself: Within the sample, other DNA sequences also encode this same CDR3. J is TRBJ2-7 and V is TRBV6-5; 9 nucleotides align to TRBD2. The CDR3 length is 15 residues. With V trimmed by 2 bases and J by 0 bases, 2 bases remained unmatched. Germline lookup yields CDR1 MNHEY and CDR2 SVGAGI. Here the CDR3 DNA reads TGTGCCAGCAGTTACACTAGCGGGTCCTCCTACGAGCAGTACTTC. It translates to CASSYTSGSSYEQYF.

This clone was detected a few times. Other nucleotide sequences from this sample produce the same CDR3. CDR3 residues: CSVDSNYGYTF. In DNA, the CDR3 is TGCAGCGTTGATTCTAACTATGGCTACACCTTC. This rearrangement joins TRBV29-1 to TRBJ1-2, with D hard to call. CDR1 and CDR2 from the germline V gene are SQVTM and ANQGSEA. Trimming cost V 3 bases and J 0 bases, with 2 bases left between them. This CDR3 is 11 amino acids long.

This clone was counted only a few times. The CDR3 loop reads CAWSVMDLTEAFF. CDR3 bases: TGTGCCTGGAGTGTAATGGACCTCACTGAAGCTTTCTTT. J is TRBJ1-1 and V is TRBV30; D is ambiguous. Trimming stripped 0 bases from V and 4 bases from J, with 9 bases between. CDR1 and CDR2 from the germline V gene are GTSNPN and SVGIG (reference sequence). This CDR3 is built from 13 residues.

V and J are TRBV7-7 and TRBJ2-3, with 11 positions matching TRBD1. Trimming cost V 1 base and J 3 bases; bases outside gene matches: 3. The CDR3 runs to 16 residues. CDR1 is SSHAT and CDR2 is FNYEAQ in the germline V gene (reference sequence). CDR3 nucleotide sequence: TGTGCCAGCAGCTTAGGTGGACAGGGGGCAACAGATACGCAGTATTTT. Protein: CASSLGGQGATDTQYF.

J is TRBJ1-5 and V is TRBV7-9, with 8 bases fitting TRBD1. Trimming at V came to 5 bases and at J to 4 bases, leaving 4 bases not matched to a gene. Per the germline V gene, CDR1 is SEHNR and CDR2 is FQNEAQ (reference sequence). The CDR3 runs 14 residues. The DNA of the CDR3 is TGTGCCAGCAGCACAGGACAGGGAAATCAGCCCCAGCATTTT. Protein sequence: CASSTGQGNQPQHF.

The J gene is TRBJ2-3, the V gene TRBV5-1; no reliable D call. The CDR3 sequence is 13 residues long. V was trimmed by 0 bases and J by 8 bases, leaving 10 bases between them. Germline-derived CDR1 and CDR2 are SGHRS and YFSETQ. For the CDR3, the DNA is TGCGCCAGCAGCTTGGCCGGACGAGGTACGCAGTATTTT. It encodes CASSLAGRGTQYF.

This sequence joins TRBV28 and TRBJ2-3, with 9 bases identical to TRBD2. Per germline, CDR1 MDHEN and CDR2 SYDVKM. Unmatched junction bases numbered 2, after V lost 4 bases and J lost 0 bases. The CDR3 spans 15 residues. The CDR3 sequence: CASSSLAGSTDTQYF. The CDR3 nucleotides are TGTGCCAGCAGTTCTCTAGCGGGGAGCACAGATACGCAGTATTTT.

In DNA form, the CDR3 reads TGTGCCAGCAGCTTAGATTTCACCGCGGTCGACGAGCAGTACTTC. Its protein product is CASSLDFTAVDEQYF. V usage is TRBV11-2 and J usage is TRBJ2-7; D call uncertain. Germline assignment: CDR1 SGHAT and CDR2 FQNNGV. CDR3 size: 15 residues. Deletions cut 0 bases from V and 5 bases from J, with 14 bases between. The entire variable domain, with the rest obtained from reference TRBV11-2 and TRBJ2-7, is as follows: EAGVAQSPRYKIIEKRQSVAFWCNPISGHATLYWYQQILGQGPKLLIQFQNNGVVDDSQLPKDRFSAERLKGVDSTLKIQPAKLEDSAVYLCASSLDFTAVDEQYFGPGTRLTVT.

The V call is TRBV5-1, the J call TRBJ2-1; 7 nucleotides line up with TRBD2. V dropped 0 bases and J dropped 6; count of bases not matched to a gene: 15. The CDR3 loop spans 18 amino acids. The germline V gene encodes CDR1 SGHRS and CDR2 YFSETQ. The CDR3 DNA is TGCGCCAGCAGCTTGGAGTGGTCGGGTGGTCTAGCGGCCAATGAGCAGTTCTTC. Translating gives CASSLEWSGGLAANEQFF.

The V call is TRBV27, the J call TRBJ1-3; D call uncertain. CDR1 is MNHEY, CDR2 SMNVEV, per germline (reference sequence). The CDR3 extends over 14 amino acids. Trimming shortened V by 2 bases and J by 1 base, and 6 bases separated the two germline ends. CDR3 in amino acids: CASSLTESGNTIYF. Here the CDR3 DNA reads TGTGCCAGCAGTTTAACGGAGTCTGGAAACACCATATATTTT.

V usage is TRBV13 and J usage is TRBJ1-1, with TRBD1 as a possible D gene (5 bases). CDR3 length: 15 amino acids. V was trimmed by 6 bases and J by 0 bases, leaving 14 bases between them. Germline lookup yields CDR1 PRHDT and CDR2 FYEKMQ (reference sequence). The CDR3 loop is CASRLTGTMNTEAFF. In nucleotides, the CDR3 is TGTGCCAGCAGATTAACAGGTACCATGAACACTGAAGCTTTCTTT.

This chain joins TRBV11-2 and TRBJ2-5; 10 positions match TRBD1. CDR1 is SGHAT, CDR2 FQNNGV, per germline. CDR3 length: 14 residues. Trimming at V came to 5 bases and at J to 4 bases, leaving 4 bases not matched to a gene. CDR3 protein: CASSPGTGAETQYF. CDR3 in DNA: TGTGCCAGCAGCCCAGGGACAGGGGCAGAGACCCAGTACTTC.

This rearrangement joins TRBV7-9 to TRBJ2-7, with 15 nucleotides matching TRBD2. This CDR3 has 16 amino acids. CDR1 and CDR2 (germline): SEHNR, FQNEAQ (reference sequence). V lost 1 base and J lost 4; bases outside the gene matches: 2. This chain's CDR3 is CASSLGGLAGGYEQYF. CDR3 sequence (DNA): TGTGCCAGCAGCTTAGGAGGACTAGCGGGAGGGTACGAGCAGTACTTC.

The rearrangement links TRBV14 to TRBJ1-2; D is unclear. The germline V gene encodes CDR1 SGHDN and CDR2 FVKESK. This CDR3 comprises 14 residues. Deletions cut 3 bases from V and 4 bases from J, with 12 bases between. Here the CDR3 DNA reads TGTGCCAGCAGCCATGAATCAGGCATCTATGGCTACACCTTC. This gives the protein CASSHESGIYGYTF.

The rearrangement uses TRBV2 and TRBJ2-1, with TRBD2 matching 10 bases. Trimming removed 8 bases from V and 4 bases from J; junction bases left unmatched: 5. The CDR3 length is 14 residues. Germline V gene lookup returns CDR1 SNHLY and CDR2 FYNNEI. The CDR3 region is CASEGTSEYNEQFF. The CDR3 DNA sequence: TGTGCCAGCGAAGGGACTAGCGAATACAATGAGCAGTTCTTC.

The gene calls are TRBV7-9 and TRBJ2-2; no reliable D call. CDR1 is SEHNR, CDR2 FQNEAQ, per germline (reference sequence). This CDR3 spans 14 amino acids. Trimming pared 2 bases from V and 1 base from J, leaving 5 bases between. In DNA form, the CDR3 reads TGTGCCAGCAGCTTATACGAGAACACCGGGGAGCTGTTTTTT. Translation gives CASSLYENTGELFF.